The T cell receptor (beta chain) under discussion was sequenced for a study of blood T cell repertoires in COVID-19. Study-wide background: The United States, Italy and Spain were the sources of the acute and convalescent COVID-19 samples. In each case, the material was cDNA or gDNA derived from T cells, B-cell-depleted T cells, or PBMCs.

This clone occurred once. This CDR3 is built from 12 residues. The V and J ends lost 2 bases and 6 bases respectively, with 6 bases between them. In the authors' methods: Reference gene primer amplification yielded estimated nucleated cell counts. The protocol was immunoSEQ multiplex PCR, while the TCRdb copy is restricted to in-frame clones and leaves out a portion. The V and J calls and clone size are taken from that table; D and trimming were inferred from the DNA. The sample holds 60,000 to 90,000 clones; over 65% are singletons and the top ten take 2% to 3%. The TCR originated in a human donor with acute or convalescent COVID-19. The donor label of this sample is uncertain. Sequencing was carried out using peripheral blood. V usage is TRBV12-3 or TRBV12-4 and J usage is TRBJ2-3, with D maybe TRBD2 (5 bases). CDR3: CASSLWRDTQYF. The CDR3 DNA is TGTGCCAGCAGTTTATGGAGGGATACGCAGTATTTT.